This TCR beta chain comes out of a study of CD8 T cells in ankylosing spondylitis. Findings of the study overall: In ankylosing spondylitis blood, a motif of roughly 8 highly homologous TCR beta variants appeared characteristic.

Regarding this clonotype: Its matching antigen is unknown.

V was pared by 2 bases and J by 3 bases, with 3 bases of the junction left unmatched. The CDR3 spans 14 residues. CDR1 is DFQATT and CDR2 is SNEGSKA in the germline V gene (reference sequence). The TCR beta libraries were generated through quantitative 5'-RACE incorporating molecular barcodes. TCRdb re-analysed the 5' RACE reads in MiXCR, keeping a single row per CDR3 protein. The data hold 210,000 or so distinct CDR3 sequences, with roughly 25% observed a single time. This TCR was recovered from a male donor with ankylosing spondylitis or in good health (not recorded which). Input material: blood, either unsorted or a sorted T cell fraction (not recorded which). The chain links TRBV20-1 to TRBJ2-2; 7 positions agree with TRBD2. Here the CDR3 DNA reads TGCAGTGCTAGACAGCGGGATCACACCGGGGAGCTGTTTTTT. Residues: CSARQRDHTGELFF.